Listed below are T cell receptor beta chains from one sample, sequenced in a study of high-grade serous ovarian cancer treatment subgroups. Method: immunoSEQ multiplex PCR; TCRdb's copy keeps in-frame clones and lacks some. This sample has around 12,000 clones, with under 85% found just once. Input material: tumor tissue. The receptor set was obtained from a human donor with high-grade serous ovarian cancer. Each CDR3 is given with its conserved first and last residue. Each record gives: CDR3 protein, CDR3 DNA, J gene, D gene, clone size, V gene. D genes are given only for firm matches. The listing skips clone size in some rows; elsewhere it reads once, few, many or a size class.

CDR3: CASRLVGHGYASGPYNEQFF; DNA: TGTGCAAGTCGCTTAGTGGGACATGGATATGCAAGCGGTCCCTACAATGAGCAGTTCTTC; J: TRBJ2-1; D: -; size: -; V: TRBV12-2
CDR3: CASSVAGELGGYTF; DNA: TGTGCCAGCAGTGTCGCAGGAGAACTAGGTGGCTACACCTTC; J: TRBJ1-2; D: -; size: -; V: TRBV2
CDR3: CANNTQYF; DNA: TGTGCCAACAATACGCAGTATTTT; J: TRBJ2-3; D: -; size: -; V: TRBV13
CDR3: CASSIPSPHISNQPQHF; DNA: TGTGCCAGTAGTATTCCTTCGCCCCATATTAGCAATCAGCCCCAGCATTTT; J: TRBJ1-5; D: -; size: -; V: TRBV19
CDR3: CASSPETEAFF; DNA: TGTGCCAGCTCACCGGAAACAGAAGCTTTCTTT; J: TRBJ1-1; D: -; size: -; V: TRBV18
CDR3: CASSYTGTGYEQYF; DNA: TGTGCCAGCAGCTACACCGGGACAGGGTACGAGCAGTACTTC; J: TRBJ2-7; D: TRBD1; size: -; V: TRBV7-9
CDR3: CASSLVSGGGETQYF; DNA: TGTGCCAGCAGCTTAGTTTCAGGGGGAGGGGAGACCCAGTACTTC; J: TRBJ2-5; D: -; size: -; V: TRBV7-2
CDR3: CASSAGTSGRLSYEQYF; DNA: TGTGCCAGCAGCGCCGGGACTAGCGGGAGACTTTCCTACGAGCAGTACTTC; J: TRBJ2-7; D: TRBD2; size: -; V: TRBV11-2
CDR3: CASSRGQMNTEAFF; DNA: TGTGCCAGCAGCCGGGGACAGATGAACACTGAAGCTTTCTTT; J: TRBJ1-1; D: TRBD1; size: -; V: TRBV5-4
CDR3: CASSVGGLAQPQHF; DNA: TGCGCCAGCAGTGTCGGGGGTTTGGCTCAGCCCCAGCATTTT; J: TRBJ1-5; D: -; size: -; V: TRBV10-2
CDR3: CASSFHREDTEAFF; DNA: TGTGCCAGCAGCTTCCATAGGGAGGACACTGAAGCTTTCTTT; J: TRBJ1-1; D: -; size: few; V: TRBV7-9
CDR3: CASSTGWQETQYF; DNA: TGTGCCAGCAGCACAGGGTGGCAAGAGACCCAGTACTTC; J: TRBJ2-5; D: -; size: -; V: TRBV5-4
CDR3: CASSFVNYGYTF; DNA: TGTGCCAGCAGTTTCGTTAACTATGGCTACACCTTC; J: TRBJ1-2; D: -; size: -; V: TRBV28
CDR3: CATRSGTRQETQYF; DNA: TGCGCCACCCGTTCTGGGACTCGCCAAGAGACCCAGTACTTC; J: TRBJ2-5; D: -; size: -; V: TRBV5-1
CDR3: CASSEWRGEDSPLHF; DNA: TGTGCCAGCAGTGAATGGAGGGGCGAGGATTCACCCCTCCACTTT; J: TRBJ1-6; D: -; size: once; V: TRBV25-1
CDR3: CASSLTGFDNEQYF; DNA: TGTGCCAGCAGCTTAACAGGGTTCGATAACGAGCAGTACTTC; J: TRBJ2-7; D: -; size: -; V: TRBV7-9
CDR3: CASSRGPTGELFF; DNA: TGTGCCAGCAGCCGGGGACCGACCGGGGAGCTGTTTTTT; J: TRBJ2-2; D: -; size: -; V: TRBV14
CDR3: CASSEALIQGAYEQYF; DNA: TGTGCCAGCAGTGAAGCCCTAATACAGGGGGCCTACGAGCAGTACTTC; J: TRBJ2-7; D: TRBD1; size: -; V: TRBV6-1
CDR3: CASSLAGGGYNEQFF; DNA: TGCGCCAGCAGCTTGGCGGGCGGGGGGTACAATGAGCAGTTCTTC; J: TRBJ2-1; D: TRBD2; size: -; V: TRBV5-1
CDR3: CAWSDWQGSDTQYF; DNA: TGTGCCTGGAGTGATTGGCAGGGATCAGATACGCAGTATTTT; J: TRBJ2-3; D: -; size: -; V: TRBV30
CDR3: CASSPGEGSTDTQYF; DNA: TGTGCCAGCAGCCCGGGGGAGGGGTCCACAGATACGCAGTATTTT; J: TRBJ2-3; D: TRBD2; size: -; V: TRBV4-2
CDR3: CASVGSGSSGF; DNA: -; J: TRBJ2-7; D: -; size: -; V: TRBV2
CDR3: CASSSFLFGTSTDTQYF; DNA: TGTGCCAGCAGCTCCTTCTTATTTGGGACTAGCACAGATACGCAGTATTTT; J: TRBJ2-3; D: -; size: -; V: TRBV7-2
CDR3: CASSFNRVREQYF; DNA: TGTGCCAGCAGTTTTAACAGGGTTAGAGAGCAGTACTTC; J: TRBJ2-7; D: -; size: -; V: TRBV6-6
CDR3: CASNWVGGSDEQYF; DNA: TGTGCCAGCAACTGGGTCGGCGGGAGTGACGAGCAGTACTTC; J: TRBJ2-7; D: TRBD2; size: -; V: TRBV6-6
CDR3: CASTRGSAQYF; DNA: TGTGCCAGCACCCGCGGGAGTGCGCAGTATTTT; J: TRBJ2-3; D: TRBD2; size: -; V: TRBV7-8
CDR3: CASSESVLAGAKTQYF; DNA: TGTGCCAGCAGTGAATCCGTACTAGCGGGAGCGAAGACCCAGTACTTC; J: TRBJ2-5; D: TRBD2; size: -; V: TRBV6-1
CDR3: CASSGSGTVRNIQYF; DNA: TGTGCCAGCAGCGGCTCCGGGACAGTGAGAAACATTCAGTACTTC; J: TRBJ2-4; D: TRBD1; size: few; V: TRBV7-2
CDR3: CSVEEGGSTDTQYF; DNA: TGCAGCGTTGAAGAAGGGGGGAGCACAGATACGCAGTATTTT; J: TRBJ2-3; D: -; size: -; V: TRBV29-1
CDR3: CASSPLDHQETQYF; DNA: TGCGCCAGCAGCCCGCTAGACCACCAAGAGACCCAGTACTTC; J: TRBJ2-5; D: -; size: -; V: TRBV5-1
CDR3: CASSQLAGGTYEQYF; DNA: TGTGCCAGCAGCCAGTTAGCGGGAGGGACCTACGAGCAGTACTTC; J: TRBJ2-7; D: TRBD2; size: -; V: TRBV4-2
CDR3: CASSSRDWGNTIYF; DNA: TGTGCCAGCAGCTCCAGGGATTGGGGAAACACCATATATTTT; J: TRBJ1-3; D: -; size: -; V: TRBV4-2
CDR3: CASSVGYTGTGGYEQYF; DNA: TGTGCCAGCAGCGTAGGGTACACCGGGACAGGAGGCTACGAGCAGTACTTC; J: TRBJ2-7; D: TRBD1; size: -; V: TRBV9
CDR3: CASSQDVWGLNTEAFF; DNA: TGTGCCAGCAGCCAAGACGTGTGGGGATTAAACACTGAAGCTTTCTTT; J: TRBJ1-1; D: -; size: -; V: TRBV14
CDR3: CSVDGDSTDTQYF; DNA: TGCAGCGTTGACGGGGACAGCACAGATACGCAGTATTTT; J: TRBJ2-3; D: -; size: -; V: TRBV29-1
CDR3: CASSPGTMVSTDTQYF; DNA: TGCGCCAGCAGCCCCGGGACAATGGTTAGCACAGATACGCAGTATTTT; J: TRBJ2-3; D: -; size: -; V: TRBV4-1
CDR3: CASSLEPRVPGELFF; DNA: TGTGCCAGCAGCTTAGAGCCCAGGGTCCCCGGGGAGCTGTTTTTT; J: TRBJ2-2; D: -; size: -; V: TRBV7-6
CDR3: CASSSRGTTTAEAFF; DNA: TGTGCCAGCAGCTCCCGCGGGACAACGACCGCTGAAGCTTTCTTT; J: TRBJ1-1; D: -; size: -; V: TRBV7-2
CDR3: CASSLVGVWDRDIYEQYF; DNA: TGTGCCAGCAGCTTAGTAGGGGTTTGGGACAGGGATATCTACGAGCAGTACTTC; J: TRBJ2-7; D: TRBD1; size: -; V: TRBV11-2
CDR3: CASSVLPGRGNTGELFF; DNA: TGCGCCAGCAGCGTACTTCCGGGACGGGGGAACACCGGGGAGCTGTTTTTT; J: TRBJ2-2; D: -; size: -; V: TRBV5-1
CDR3: CASSFRAGGSPYEQYF; DNA: TGTGCCAGCAGTTTTCGAGCGGGAGGTTCTCCCTACGAGCAGTACTTC; J: TRBJ2-7; D: TRBD2; size: -; V: TRBV27
CDR3: CASGGQGGYNSPLHF; DNA: TGTGCCAGCGGCGGACAGGGAGGTTATAATTCACCCCTCCACTTT; J: TRBJ1-6; D: TRBD1; size: -; V: TRBV9
CDR3: CATSREAGDYNEQFF; DNA: TGTGCCACCAGCAGAGAAGCGGGAGATTACAATGAGCAGTTCTTC; J: TRBJ2-1; D: TRBD2; size: once; V: TRBV15
CDR3: CASSTRGLAGEGGYEQYF; DNA: TGTGCCAGCAGTACCCGGGGGCTAGCGGGAGAGGGGGGCTACGAGCAGTACTTC; J: TRBJ2-7; D: TRBD2; size: -; V: TRBV28
CDR3: CASSQPTEGYEQYF; DNA: TGCGCCAGCAGCCAACCAACGGAGGGCTACGAGCAGTACTTC; J: TRBJ2-7; D: -; size: few; V: TRBV4-1
CDR3: CASTSGAYNEQFF; DNA: TGTGCCAGTACCTCGGGGGCCTACAATGAGCAGTTCTTC; J: TRBJ2-1; D: -; size: -; V: TRBV19
CDR3: CASKGGQVGTQYF; DNA: TGTGCCAGCAAGGGTGGCCAGGTCGGGACCCAGTACTTC; J: TRBJ2-5; D: -; size: few; V: TRBV6-1
CDR3: CASSEPGEGGGYTF; DNA: TGTGCCAGCAGTGAGCCAGGGGAGGGTGGCGGCTACACCTTC; J: TRBJ1-2; D: -; size: -; V: TRBV6-1
CDR3: CASSPSGINYGYTF; DNA: TGTGCCAGCAGTCCCTCCGGGATTAACTATGGCTACACCTTC; J: TRBJ1-2; D: -; size: -; V: TRBV11-2
CDR3: CASSSLPNTEAFF; DNA: TGTGCCAGCAGTTCCCTTCCAAACACTGAAGCTTTCTTT; J: TRBJ1-1; D: -; size: -; V: TRBV28
CDR3: CASSIGLAAYEQYF; DNA: TGTGCCAGTAGTATAGGACTAGCAGCCTACGAGCAGTACTTC; J: TRBJ2-7; D: TRBD2; size: -; V: TRBV19